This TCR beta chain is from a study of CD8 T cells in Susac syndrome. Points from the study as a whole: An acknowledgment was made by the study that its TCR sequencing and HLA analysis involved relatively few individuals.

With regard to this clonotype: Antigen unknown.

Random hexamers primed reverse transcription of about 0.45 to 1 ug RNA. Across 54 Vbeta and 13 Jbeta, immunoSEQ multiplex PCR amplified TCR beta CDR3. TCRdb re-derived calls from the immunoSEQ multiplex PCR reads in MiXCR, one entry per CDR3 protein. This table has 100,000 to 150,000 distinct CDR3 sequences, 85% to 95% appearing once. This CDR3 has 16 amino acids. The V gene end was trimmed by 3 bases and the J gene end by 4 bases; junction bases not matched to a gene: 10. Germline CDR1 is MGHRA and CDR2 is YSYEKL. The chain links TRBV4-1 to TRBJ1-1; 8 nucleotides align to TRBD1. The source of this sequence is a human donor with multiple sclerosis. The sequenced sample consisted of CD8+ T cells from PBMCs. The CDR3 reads CASSQGAGQGGTEAFF. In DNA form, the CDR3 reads TGCGCCAGCAGCCAGGGCGCTGGACAGGGCGGCACTGAAGCTTTCTTT.